A single T cell receptor (beta chain) is shown here with its context. A multiplex PCR was run with 60 Vbeta primers and 13 Jbeta primers. Sequencing used immunoSEQ multiplex PCR; TCRdb keeps in-frame clones, though not all of them. The sample lists 78,000 or so clones; approximately 65% were seen once. The CDR3 has 13 residues. Germline loops: CDR1 MGHRA, CDR2 YSYEKL. The germline V and J ends were trimmed by 1 base and 7 bases, with 9 bases remaining between them. The data are from a study of cytomegalovirus exposure and HLA in healthy donors. The origin of this receptor is a male donor in good health and CMV-seropositive. Input material: PBMCs. The chain recombines TRBV4-1 with TRBJ2-3; D gene uncertain. The CDR3 here is CASSQAQAYTQYF. The CDR3 nucleotides read TGCGCCAGCAGCCAAGCCCAGGCCTATACGCAGTATTTT.